A selection of T cell receptor beta chains follows, all from one sample in a study of identical twins. From the 5' RACE reads, TCRdb called clonotypes with MiXCR, one entry per CDR3 protein. The profile shows about 240,000 distinct CDR3 sequences, over 9.5% of them singletons. The sequenced sample consisted of memory T cells sorted from blood. The source of these receptors is a man in his forties or fifties in good health. Each CDR3 is given with its conserved first and last residue. The order of the fields is clone size, J gene, V gene, D gene, CDR3 protein, CDR3 DNA. D genes are given only for firm matches. Size is stated for part of the rows, as once, few or many counts, or as a class when the clone is expanded.

few TRBJ2-1 TRBV5-4 TRBD1 CASSSGTASYNEQFF TGTGCCAGCAGCTCCGGGACAGCCTCCTACAATGAGCAGTTCTTC
many TRBJ1-1 TRBV7-2 NA CASSLQDMNTEAFF TGTGCCAGCAGCCTACAAGACATGAACACTGAAGCTTTCTTT
NA TRBJ2-6 TRBV5-6 NA CASSQRLAGGANVLTF TGTGCCAGCAGTCAACGGTTGGCTGGGGGGGCCAACGTCCTGACTTTC
NA TRBJ2-6 TRBV2 NA CASSDGSGANVLTF TGTGCCAGCAGTGACGGCTCTGGGGCCAACGTCCTGACTTTC
many TRBJ1-5 TRBV6-1 TRBD1 CASSPLDRPNQPQHF TGTGCCAGCAGTCCCTTGGACAGGCCCAATCAGCCCCAGCATTTT
few TRBJ2-1 TRBV5-6 NA CASRGTVHNEQFF TGTGCCAGCAGAGGGACGGTACACAATGAGCAGTTCTTC
NA TRBJ2-2 TRBV5-6 TRBD2 CASSLAGGLPGELFF TGTGCCAGCAGCTTGGCGGGGGGGCTCCCCGGGGAGCTGTTTTTT
many TRBJ2-1 TRBV21-1 NA CASSSRDRGNEQFF TGTGCCAGCAGCTCTAGGGACAGGGGCAATGAGCAGTTCTTC
many TRBJ2-1 TRBV6-5 NA CASSFRALDEQFF TGTGCCAGCAGTTTCCGGGCCCTCGATGAGCAGTTCTTC
many TRBJ1-2 TRBV4-3 NA CASSQDRVRYGYTF TGCGCCAGCAGCCAAGACAGGGTCCGGTATGGCTACACCTTC
few TRBJ2-1 TRBV19 TRBD1 CASTPTGTGFYNEQFF TGTGCCAGTACCCCCACCGGGACAGGGTTCTACAATGAGCAGTTCTTC
NA TRBJ1-1 TRBV12-3/TRBV12-4 NA CASSPRAGHLNTEAFF TGTGCCAGCAGTCCCCGAGCGGGACATCTGAACACTGAAGCTTTCTTT
few TRBJ1-1 TRBV20-1 TRBD1 CSAYRGTNTEAFF TGCAGTGCTTACAGGGGTACGAACACTGAAGCTTTCTTT
many TRBJ2-1 TRBV5-1 NA CASSLGRGTEQFF TGCGCCAGCAGCTTGGGGAGGGGGACAGAGCAGTTCTTC
many TRBJ2-4 TRBV5-8 TRBD1 CASSLPGTVAKNIQYF TGTGCCAGCAGCTTACCCGGGACAGTAGCCAAAAACATTCAGTACTTC
NA TRBJ2-5 TRBV2 NA CASTGNSKTQYF TGTGCCAGCACCGGGAATTCAAAGACCCAGTACTTC
many TRBJ2-1 TRBV11-2 TRBD2 CASSLDYFTSDYYTYNEQFF TGTGCCAGCAGCTTAGATTATTTTACTAGCGACTATTATACCTACAATGAGCAGTTCTTC
NA TRBJ2-1 TRBV20-1 NA CSASVGVNEQFF TGCAGTGCTTCGGTGGGCGTAAATGAGCAGTTCTTC
few TRBJ1-2 TRBV6-1 TRBD1 CASRHRGMGLYGYTF TGTGCCAGCAGACACAGGGGGATGGGCCTCTATGGCTACACCTTC
few TRBJ1-6 TRBV4-1 NA CASSSQVNSPLHF TGCGCCAGCAGCTCCCAGGTTAATTCACCCCTCCACTTT
NA TRBJ1-1 TRBV11-2 NA CASRRGWGTEAFF TGTGCCAGCAGGAGGGGCTGGGGCACTGAAGCTTTCTTT
NA TRBJ1-3 TRBV4-3 TRBD1 CASSQRDRGPGNTIYF TGCGCCAGCAGCCAACGTGACAGGGGGCCTGGAAACACCATATATTTT
NA TRBJ2-2 TRBV7-9 NA CASSSTGSSGELFF TGTGCCAGCAGCTCCACAGGGTCCTCCGGGGAGCTGTTTTTT
few TRBJ2-1 TRBV5-1 TRBD1 CASSGTGGPLRDEQFF TGCGCCAGCAGCGGAACAGGGGGCCCTCTTCGGGATGAGCAGTTCTTC
many TRBJ1-1 TRBV5-1 TRBD1 CASSQNSLGQGLSGTEAFF TGCGCCAGCAGTCAGAACAGTCTGGGACAGGGGCTTTCGGGCACTGAAGCTTTCTTT
many TRBJ1-2 TRBV5-1 NA CASSLEVSGGYTF TGCGCCAGCAGCTTGGAGGTATCCGGCGGCTACACCTTC